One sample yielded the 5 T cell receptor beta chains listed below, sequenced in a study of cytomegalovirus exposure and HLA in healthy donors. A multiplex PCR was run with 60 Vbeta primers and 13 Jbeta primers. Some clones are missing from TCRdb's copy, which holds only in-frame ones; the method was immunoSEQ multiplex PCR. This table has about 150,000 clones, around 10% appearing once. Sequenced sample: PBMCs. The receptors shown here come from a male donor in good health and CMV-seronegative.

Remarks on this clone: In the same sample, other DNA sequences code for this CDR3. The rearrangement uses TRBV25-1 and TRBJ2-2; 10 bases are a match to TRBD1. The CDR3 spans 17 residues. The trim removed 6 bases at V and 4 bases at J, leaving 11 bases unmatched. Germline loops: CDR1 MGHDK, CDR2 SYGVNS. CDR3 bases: TGTGCCAGCAGAAGGGACAGGGGTTTCCCATCCACCGGGGAGCTGTTTTTT. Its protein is CASRRDRGFPSTGELFF.

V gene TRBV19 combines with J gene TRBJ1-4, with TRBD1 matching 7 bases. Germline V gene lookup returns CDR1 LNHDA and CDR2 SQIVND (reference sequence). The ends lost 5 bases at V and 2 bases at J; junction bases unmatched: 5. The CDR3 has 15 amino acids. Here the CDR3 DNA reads TGTGCCAGTAGTTACAGGGGTGGTACTAATGAAAAACTGTTTTTT. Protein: CASSYRGGTNEKLFF. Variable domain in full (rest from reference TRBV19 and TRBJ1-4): DGGITQSPKYLFRKEGQNVTLSCEQNLNHDAMYWYRQDPGQGLRLIYYSQIVNDFQKGDIAEGYSVSREKKESFPLTVTSAQKNPTAFYLCASSYRGGTNEKLFFGSGTQLSVL.

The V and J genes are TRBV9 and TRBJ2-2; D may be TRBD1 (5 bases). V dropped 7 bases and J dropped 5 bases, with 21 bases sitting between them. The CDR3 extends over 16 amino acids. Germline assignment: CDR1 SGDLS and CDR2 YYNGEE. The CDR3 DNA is TGTGCCAGCGCCTACTCCCGGGTCAAGGGGACCGGGGAGCTGTTTTTT. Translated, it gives CASAYSRVKGTGELFF.

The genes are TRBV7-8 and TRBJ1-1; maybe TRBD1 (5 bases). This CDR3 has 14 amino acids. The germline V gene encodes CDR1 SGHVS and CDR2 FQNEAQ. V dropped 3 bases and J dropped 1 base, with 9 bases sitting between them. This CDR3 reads CASSFGHQNTEAFF. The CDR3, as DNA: TGTGCCAGCAGCTTTGGACACCAGAACACTGAAGCTTTCTTT.

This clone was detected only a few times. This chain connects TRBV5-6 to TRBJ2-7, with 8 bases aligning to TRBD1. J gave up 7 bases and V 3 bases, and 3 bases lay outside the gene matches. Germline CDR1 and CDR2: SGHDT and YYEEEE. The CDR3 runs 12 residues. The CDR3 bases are TGTGCCAGCAGCTCAACAGGGGGAGAGCAGTACTTC. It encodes CASSSTGGEQYF.